Many counts were recorded for the clone carrying this T cell receptor (beta chain). The antigen is unknown. These data come from a study of spatial heterogeneity in lung cancer. Overall study findings and caveats: The appearance of ubiquitous expanded tumor TCRs in blood was greater at resection than follow-up.

Regarding time point: sample taken at primary tumor resection. Unsorted samples of tumor, nontumor lung or frozen PBMC had their whole RNA sequenced. Samples came from 72 TRACERx patients with untreated early-stage lung cancer. Germline CDR1 and CDR2: MNHEY and SMNVEV (reference sequence). This CDR3 comprises 15 residues. V was clipped by 9 bases and J by 4 bases, with 20 bases between them. Every cDNA TCR molecule received its own unique molecular identifier. TCRdb processed the 5' RACE reads anew with MiXCR; each CDR3 protein has one entry. The sample holds roughly 100,000 distinct CDR3 sequences, approximately 8.9% seen once.

The rearrangement joins TRBV27 to TRBJ2-3; perhaps TRBD1 as D (6 bases). This clonotype was obtained from a male donor with early-stage non-small cell lung cancer. Sequences were derived from PBMCs, sampled at surgery. CDR3 in amino acids: CASYRDTPGPDTQYF. The CDR3 DNA reads as TGTGCCAGTTACCGGGACACCCCCGGCCCAGATACGCAGTATTTT.